Included here is one T cell receptor (beta chain) sequence, with context. Germline loops: CDR1 MNHEY, CDR2 SVGEGT. V was clipped by 2 bases and J by 4 bases, with 8 bases between them. CDR3 length: 13 amino acids. The sample belongs to a study of blood T cell repertoires in COVID-19. Study-level information: Collection of acute and convalescent COVID-19 samples took place in the United States, Italy and Spain.

Per the study methods: Researchers report that nucleated cell counts were estimated from reference gene primer amplification. Generated by immunoSEQ multiplex PCR, the TCRdb table keeps only in-frame clones and is missing some. V and J calls and clone size are as listed in that table; D and trimming were resolved from the DNA. The table records about 110,000 clones, 84% of them present only once. The TCR originated in a human donor in a cohort sampled during active COVID-19. The sequenced sample was peripheral blood. V usage is TRBV6-2 or TRBV6-3 and J usage is TRBJ1-1; no reliable D call. In nucleotides, the CDR3 is TGTGCCAGCAGTTACCAACGGGGCACTGAAGCTTTCTTT. Residues: CASSYQRGTEAFF.